This T cell receptor beta chain was observed in a study of CD8 T cells in Susac syndrome. Study results and limitations: The study found that Susac CD8+ clonal expansion peaked in TEMRA cells and active patients.

Sequencing of TCR beta covered CD8+ and CD4+ T cells obtained from blood. Negative magnetic isolation gave CD8+ and CD4+ cells; FACS enriched CD8+ TEMRA. The CDR3 has 12 residues. In germline, CDR1 is SQVTM, CDR2 ANQGSEA. V was pared by 2 bases and J by 6 bases, with 11 bases between. Random hexamers were used to reverse transcribe roughly 0.45 to 1 ug of RNA. With immunoSEQ multiplex PCR, TCR beta CDR3 was amplified across 54 Vbeta and 13 Jbeta. MiXCR, applied by TCRdb to the immunoSEQ multiplex PCR reads, yields one record per CDR3 protein. Here the sample spans about 100,000 distinct CDR3 sequences, 95% being singletons. As concerns this clonotype: Its antigen is currently unknown.

The sequencing input was CD8+ T cells from PBMCs. This TCR was recovered from a human donor with Susac syndrome. V usage is TRBV29-1 and J usage is TRBJ2-7; D possibly uses TRBD1 or TRBD2 (6 bases each). CDR3 DNA: TGCAGCGTTGAATGGGGGGCTGGCGAGCAGTACTTC. It specifies CSVEWGAGEQYF.